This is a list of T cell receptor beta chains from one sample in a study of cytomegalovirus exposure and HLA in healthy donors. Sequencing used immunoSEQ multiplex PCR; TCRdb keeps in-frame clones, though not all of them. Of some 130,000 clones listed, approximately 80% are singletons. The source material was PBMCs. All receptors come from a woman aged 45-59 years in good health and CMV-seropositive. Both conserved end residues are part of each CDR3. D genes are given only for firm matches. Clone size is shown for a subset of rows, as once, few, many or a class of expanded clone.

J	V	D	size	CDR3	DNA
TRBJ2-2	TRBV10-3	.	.	CATAPAGNTGELFF	TGTGCCACCGCCCCGGCAGGGAACACCGGGGAGCTGTTTTTT
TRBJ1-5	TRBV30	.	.	CAWTRNSNQPQHF	TGTGCCTGGACGCGGAATAGCAATCAGCCCCAGCATTTT
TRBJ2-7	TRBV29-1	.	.	CSVGQSSYEQYF	TGCAGCGTCGGACAGAGCTCCTACGAGCAGTACTTC
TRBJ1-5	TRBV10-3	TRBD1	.	CAISERGQGNQPQHF	TGTGCCATCAGTGAGCGTGGACAGGGCAATCAGCCCCAGCATTTT
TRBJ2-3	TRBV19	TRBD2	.	CASSGRITDTQYF	TGTGCCAGTAGCGGGAGGATCACAGATACGCAGTATTTT
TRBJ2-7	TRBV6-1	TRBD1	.	CASKPGQVYEQYF	TGTGCCAGCAAACCGGGACAGGTCTACGAGCAGTACTTC
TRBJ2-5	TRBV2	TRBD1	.	CASSELGQKETQYF	TGTGCCAGCAGTGAATTGGGACAGAAAGAGACCCAGTACTTC
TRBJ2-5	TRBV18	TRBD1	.	CASSPLGTGETQYF	TGTGCCAGCTCACCACTTGGGACAGGAGAGACCCAGTACTTC
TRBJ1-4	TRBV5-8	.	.	CASSLPYPDSHNEKLFF	TGTGCCAGCAGCTTGCCTTACCCGGACAGCCATAATGAAAAACTGTTTTTT
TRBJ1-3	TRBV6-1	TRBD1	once	CASSELLREDRPRRYF	TGTGCCAGCAGTGAATTATTGCGGGAGGACAGGCCAAGGAGGTATTTT
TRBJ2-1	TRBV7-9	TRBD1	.	CASSLNPGQGVDEQFF	TGTGCCAGCAGCTTAAACCCGGGACAGGGGGTCGATGAGCAGTTCTTC
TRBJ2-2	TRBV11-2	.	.	CAAPGTPNTGELFF	TGTGCCGCGCCCGGGACTCCGAACACCGGGGAGCTGTTTTTT
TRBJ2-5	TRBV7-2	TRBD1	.	CASSFDRGQQETQYF	TGTGCCAGCAGCTTCGACAGGGGGCAGCAAGAGACCCAGTACTTC
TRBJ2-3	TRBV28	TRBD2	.	CASSLSGGAPTYHGWTADTQYF	TGTGCCAGCAGTTTGAGCGGGGGGGCCCCAACCTATCATGGCTGGACTGCAGATACGCAGTATTTT
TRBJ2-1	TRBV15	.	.	CATSRSPGAYNEQFF	TGTGCCACCAGCAGGTCCCCAGGGGCTTACAATGAGCAGTTCTTC
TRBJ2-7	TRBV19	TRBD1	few	CASSVTGDYEQYF	TGTGCCAGTAGTGTGACAGGGGACTACGAGCAGTACTTC
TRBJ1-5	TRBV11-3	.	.	CASSLGHRSNQPQHF	TGTGCCAGCAGCTTAGGACACCGTAGCAATCAGCCCCAGCATTTT
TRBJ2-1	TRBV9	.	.	CASSVERGLYNEQFF	TGTGCCAGCAGCGTGGAAAGAGGACTCTACAATGAGCAGTTCTTC
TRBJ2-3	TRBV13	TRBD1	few	CASSFDTGGTDTQYF	TGTGCCAGCAGCTTTGATACAGGGGGGACAGATACGCAGTATTTT
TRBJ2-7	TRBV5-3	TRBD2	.	CARSCPGTSLASTSYEQYF	TGTGCCAGAAGCTGTCCCGGGACTAGCCTTGCTTCGACCTCCTACGAGCAGTACTTC
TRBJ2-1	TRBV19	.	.	CASSAGEQFF	TGTGCCAGTTCCGCAGGTGAGCAGTTCTTC
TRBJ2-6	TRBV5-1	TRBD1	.	CASSFIQGAGANVLTF	TGCGCCAGCAGCTTCATACAGGGGGCTGGGGCCAACGTCCTGACTTTC
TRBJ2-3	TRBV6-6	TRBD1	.	CASSATGGHTDTQYF	TGTGCCAGCAGTGCCACAGGGGGCCACACAGATACGCAGTATTTT
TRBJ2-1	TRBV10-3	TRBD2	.	CAISLGGSSYNEQFF	TGTGCCATCAGCTTGGGGGGGAGCTCCTACAATGAGCAGTTCTTC
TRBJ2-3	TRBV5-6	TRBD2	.	CASSLGASGGSTDTQYF	TGTGCCAGCAGCTTGGGGGCTAGCGGGGGAAGCACAGATACGCAGTATTTT
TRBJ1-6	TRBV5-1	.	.	CASSPDGRIYSYNSPLHF	TGCGCCAGCAGCCCCGACGGGAGGATTTACTCCTATAATTCACCCCTCCACTTT